This T cell receptor (beta chain) was found in a study of T cell clonality in common variable immunodeficiency. Study outcomes and limitations: Common variable immunodeficiency TCR beta sequences reportedly had fewer deletions and N-nucleotide insertions. Patient heterogeneity in the CVID cohort limited correlations between repertoire features and clinical complications. CVID subjects had higher TCRbeta clonality than healthy controls, most marked in about a third.

Patients and controls were mostly of Caucasian heritage. In this sample, this clone turned up many times. Its cognate antigen is unknown. The sequence runs out 3 residues before the end of the CDR3; the remainder is reconstructed from the germline J gene. Germline CDR1 and CDR2: SNHLY and FYNNEI. Trimming took 7 bases from V and 6 from J; bases not matched to a gene: 9. The CDR3 is made up of 15 amino acids. This table comes from immunoSEQ multiplex PCR, and its TCRdb copy is limited to in-frame clones, with some not included. The data show several thousand clones, with none appearing a single time. The sequence was collected from a human donor with common variable immunodeficiency. The V call is TRBV2, the J call TRBJ2-1; the match to TRBD1 covers 10 bases. Material for sequencing was peripheral blood mononuclear cells. This CDR3 is CASTRDRGSLNEQFF. The CDR3 bases that were read are TGTGCCAGCACTCGGGACAGGGGATCCCTCAATGAG.